This TCR beta chain derives from a study of shared clonotypes between healthy human individuals. Deep-level settings were used for running the assay. Authors' methods: From ImmunoSEQ came sequences covering only the junction and carrying no quality scores, so filtering differed. Profiling relied on immunoSEQ multiplex PCR, and the TCRdb table lists in-frame clones only, not all of them. D and trimming were read from the DNA, whereas the V and J calls and clone size are those reported in that table. The sample holds 950,000 to 1,300,000 clones, 70% to 80% seen once. V lost 4 bases to trimming and J lost 0 bases; unmatched junction nucleotides: 7. Per germline, CDR1 SGDLS and CDR2 YYNGEE. This CDR3 is built from 15 residues. In the CD4+ fraction, cells were divided into CD45RA+ naive and CD45RA-negative memory subsets.

The chain carries TRBV9 and TRBJ2-7, with 7 bases fitting TRBD2. The TCR originated in a man aged 18 to 29 in good health. Input material: memory CD4+ T cells sorted from blood. Subset defined: CD45RA-negative fraction. The CDR3 loop is CASSPGGGSSYEQYF. CDR3 nucleotides: TGTGCCAGCAGCCCGGGTGGCGGGAGCTCCTACGAGCAGTACTTC. The full variable domain, its missing parts supplied by reference TRBV9 and TRBJ2-7, is DSGVTQTPKHLITATGQRVTLRCSPRSGDLSVYWYQQSLDQGLQFLIQYYNGEERAKGNILERFSAQQFPDLHSELNLSSLELGDSALYFCASSPGGGSSYEQYFGPGTRLTVT.